This T cell receptor beta chain was observed in a study of control samples from healthy donors and cancer patients. The CDR3 length is 16 residues. Trimming took 3 bases from V and 4 from J, leaving 18 bases between them. Generated by immunoSEQ multiplex PCR, the TCRdb table keeps only in-frame clones and is missing some. This sample has 75,000 to 100,000 clones; 80% to 95% occur once, and the top ten carry about 2.9%. Sequencing input: blood. The sequence was obtained from a human donor in good health. The donor label of this sample is uncertain. The V and J genes are TRBV23-1 and TRBJ1-2, with unresolved D. TRBV23-1 is annotated as an ORF whose role is uncertain. The DNA for the CDR3 is TGCGCCAGCAGTCACTTCCCGCTAGAAGCGAGCTATGGCTACACCTTC. As protein: CASSHFPLEASYGYTF.